The rows below give T cell receptor beta chains drawn from one sample of a study of cytomegalovirus exposure and HLA in healthy donors. This table comes from immunoSEQ multiplex PCR, and its TCRdb copy is limited to in-frame clones, with some not included. This table has over 100,000 clones, 69% appearing once. Material: PBMCs. All receptors come from a woman aged 65 to 85 in good health and CMV-seropositive. The CDR3 runs from the conserved cysteine through the conserved F or W. D genes are given only for firm matches. Rows may omit the clone size; those that give it use once, few, many or a size class.

size: NA
J: TRBJ1-1
V: TRBV23-1
D: NA
CDR3: CASSHRKAFF
DNA: TGCGCCAGCAGTCACCGTAAAGCTTTCTTT

size: NA
J: TRBJ2-5
V: TRBV7-2
D: NA
CDR3: CASSPPGLPYQETQYF
DNA: TGTGCCAGCAGTCCTCCGGGACTCCCGTACCAAGAGACCCAGTACTTC

size: NA
J: TRBJ1-2
V: TRBV9
D: NA
CDR3: CASRSDGENGYTF
DNA: TGTGCCAGCAGGTCCGACGGGGAGAATGGCTACACCTTC

size: NA
J: TRBJ2-7
V: TRBV7-9
D: NA
CDR3: CASSTELAEQYF
DNA: TGTGCCAGCAGCACCGAACTAGCCGAGCAGTACTTC

size: NA
J: TRBJ2-2
V: TRBV7-9
D: NA
CDR3: CASSRQINTGELFF
DNA: TGTGCCAGCAGCAGACAGATCAACACCGGGGAGCTGTTTTTT

size: NA
J: TRBJ1-2
V: TRBV6-1
D: TRBD1
CDR3: CASSPRQGANGYTF
DNA: TGTGCCAGCTCTCCCCGGCAGGGGGCGAATGGCTACACCTTC

size: NA
J: TRBJ1-4
V: TRBV7-2
D: TRBD1
CDR3: CASSLSGTANEKLFF
DNA: TGTGCCAGCAGCTTGTCCGGGACAGCTAATGAAAAACTGTTTTTT

size: few
J: TRBJ2-1
V: TRBV7-2
D: TRBD1
CDR3: CASSQDRGRRNEQFF
DNA: TGTGCCAGCAGCCAGGACAGGGGGCGTAGGAATGAGCAGTTCTTC

size: NA
J: TRBJ1-1
V: TRBV11-2
D: NA
CDR3: CASSTPGTEAFF
DNA: TGTGCCAGCAGCACCCCCGGCACTGAAGCTTTCTTT

size: NA
J: TRBJ2-3
V: TRBV5-1
D: TRBD2
CDR3: CASSLGLAGGPDTQYF
DNA: TGCGCCAGCAGCTTGGGACTAGCGGGGGGGCCAGATACGCAGTATTTT

size: few
J: TRBJ1-2
V: TRBV6-5
D: NA
CDR3: CASKFVGSENGYTF
DNA: TGTGCCAGCAAGTTCGTCGGGTCGGAGAATGGCTACACCTTC

size: few
J: TRBJ1-1
V: TRBV10-3
D: TRBD1
CDR3: CAISELGQGNTEAFF
DNA: TGTGCCATCAGTGAGTTGGGACAGGGGAACACTGAAGCTTTCTTT

size: NA
J: TRBJ1-2
V: TRBV2
D: NA
CDR3: CASSVDSNYGYTF
DNA: TGTGCCAGCAGTGTGGACAGCAACTATGGCTACACCTTC

size: NA
J: TRBJ2-1
V: TRBV6-5
D: TRBD2
CDR3: CASSSAGTSSPEQFF
DNA: TGTGCCAGCAGTTCGGCCGGGACTAGTTCACCTGAGCAGTTCTTC

size: NA
J: TRBJ1-1
V: TRBV5-6
D: NA
CDR3: CASFQVGRKAEAFF
DNA: TGTGCCAGCTTTCAGGTCGGGAGGAAAGCTGAAGCTTTCTTT

size: NA
J: TRBJ1-3
V: TRBV6-5
D: NA
CDR3: CASSTSSGNTIYF
DNA: TGTGCCAGCAGTACGAGCTCTGGAAACACCATATATTTT

size: once
J: TRBJ1-1
V: TRBV6-1
D: NA
CDR3: CASSELTGRVEAFF
DNA: TGTGCCAGCAGTGAACTAACAGGAAGGGTTGAAGCTTTCTTT

size: few
J: TRBJ2-1
V: TRBV19
D: NA
CDR3: CASSTLTQGLSYNEQFF
DNA: TGTGCCAGTAGTACGCTGACTCAGGGGCTTTCCTACAATGAGCAGTTCTTC

size: NA
J: TRBJ2-7
V: TRBV7-2
D: NA
CDR3: CASSSLDFPPSYF
DNA: TGTGCCAGCAGCTCCCTCGACTTTCCACCCTCGTACTTC

size: NA
J: TRBJ1-5
V: TRBV27
D: TRBD1
CDR3: CASSPMGQALNQPQHF
DNA: TGTGCCAGCAGTCCGATGGGACAGGCTTTAAATCAGCCCCAGCATTTT

size: few
J: TRBJ1-4
V: TRBV6-1
D: TRBD1
CDR3: CASRRDRANEKLFF
DNA: TGTGCCAGCAGAAGGGACAGGGCTAATGAAAAACTGTTTTTT

size: once
J: TRBJ2-3
V: TRBV7-2
D: TRBD2
CDR3: CASSWGGTSGAPSTDTQYF
DNA: TGTGCCAGCAGCTGGGGGGGGACTAGCGGGGCTCCTAGCACAGATACGCAGTATTTT

size: NA
J: TRBJ1-1
V: TRBV10-3
D: TRBD1
CDR3: CAISNRGPSEAFF
DNA: TGTGCCATCAGTAACAGGGGGCCCTCGGAAGCTTTCTTT

size: few
J: TRBJ1-2
V: TRBV6-5
D: TRBD1
CDR3: CASSDVDRVVGYTF
DNA: TGTGCCAGCAGTGACGTTGACAGGGTGGTTGGCTACACCTTC

size: NA
J: TRBJ2-3
V: TRBV11-3
D: NA
CDR3: CASSLGGTYTDTQYF
DNA: TGTGCCAGCAGCTTAGGAGGGACATACACAGATACGCAGTATTTT

size: NA
J: TRBJ1-3
V: TRBV30
D: TRBD1
CDR3: CAWAAGTGLGNTIYF
DNA: TGTGCCTGGGCCGCGGGGACAGGGCTTGGTAACACCATATATTTT

size: NA
J: TRBJ2-1
V: TRBV4-1
D: NA
CDR3: CASSQVGRRTYNEQFF
DNA: TGCGCCAGCAGCCAAGTGGGGCGGCGGACCTACAATGAGCAGTTCTTC

size: NA
J: TRBJ1-5
V: TRBV5-8
D: TRBD1
CDR3: CASSPSTGAGQGPQHF
DNA: TGTGCCAGCAGCCCCAGCACAGGGGCTGGCCAAGGGCCCCAGCATTTT

size: NA
J: TRBJ1-1
V: TRBV30
D: NA
CDR3: CAWGGAHAYRNTEAFF
DNA: TGTGCCTGGGGGGGGGCTCACGCTTATAGGAACACTGAAGCTTTCTTT

size: NA
J: TRBJ2-5
V: TRBV7-2
D: NA
CDR3: CASSLYRKETQYF
DNA: TGTGCCAGCAGCTTATACAGAAAAGAGACCCAGTACTTC

size: NA
J: TRBJ2-1
V: TRBV6-1
D: TRBD2
CDR3: CASRTSGGAYNEQFF
DNA: TGTGCCAGCAGGACTAGCGGGGGGGCGTACAATGAGCAGTTCTTC

size: few
J: TRBJ1-1
V: TRBV5-1
D: NA
CDR3: CASSPLQGANTEAFF
DNA: TGCGCCAGCAGCCCCCTCCAGGGTGCGAACACTGAAGCTTTCTTT

size: once
J: TRBJ2-3
V: TRBV11-2
D: TRBD2
CDR3: CASSPGTSGRVTDTQYF
DNA: TGTGCCAGCAGCCCCGGGACTAGCGGGCGAGTCACAGATACGCAGTATTTT

size: NA
J: TRBJ1-3
V: TRBV7-2
D: TRBD1
CDR3: CASSSGTGDSGNTIYF
DNA: TGTGCCAGCAGCTCCGGGACAGGCGACTCTGGAAACACCATATATTTT

size: few
J: TRBJ1-4
V: TRBV6-1
D: NA
CDR3: CASSEAAATNEKLFF
DNA: TGTGCCAGCAGTGAAGCGGCAGCAACTAATGAAAAACTGTTTTTT

size: once
J: TRBJ2-5
V: TRBV6-1
D: NA
CDR3: CASSEGVGAGEETQYF
DNA: TGTGCCAGCAGTGAAGGGGTGGGGGCTGGCGAGGAGACCCAGTACTTC

size: NA
J: TRBJ1-1
V: TRBV7-9
D: NA
CDR3: CASSYQGNTEAFF
DNA: TGTGCCAGCAGCTATCAGGGGAACACTGAAGCTTTCTTT

size: NA
J: TRBJ1-1
V: TRBV7-8
D: TRBD1
CDR3: CASSLVQGANTEAFF
DNA: TGTGCCAGCAGCTTAGTTCAGGGGGCGAACACTGAAGCTTTCTTT

size: NA
J: TRBJ2-5
V: TRBV9
D: TRBD2
CDR3: CASSSPGTSGGAEETQYF
DNA: TGTGCCAGCAGCTCCCCCGGGACTAGCGGGGGGGCCGAAGAGACCCAGTACTTC

size: NA
J: TRBJ1-4
V: TRBV20-1
D: NA
CDR3: CSASTYEKLFF
DNA: TGCAGTGCTAGCACATATGAAAAACTGTTTTTT